The 12 T cell receptor beta chains listed next were all sequenced from one sample in a study of T cell responses to AZD1222 COVID-19 vaccine (dated by TCRdb to about 2021). Explained via the paper, the time point label denotes: baseline before first vaccination. Libraries were constructed by the immunoSEQ multiplex PCR assay. This immuneACCESS table, as held by TCRdb, lists in-frame sequences with V and J called but not all clones. Of the missing ones, under half trace to an unresolved V gene in checked studies; the others have no known cause. This sample lists about 120,000 clones; 85% to 90% were detected once. The ten largest clonotypes hold 7.7% of the sample. The sequences come from peripheral blood, collected on day 0 of AZD1222 vaccination. The receptors come from an adult in good health.

Remarks on this clone: Because it lacks the conserved phenylalanine or tryptophan at the end, this CDR3 is likely a read error. No DNA is shown, since the ends of the CDR3 on it are uncertain; the CDR3 is the one TCRdb lists. The chain combines TRBV30 with TRBJ2-7; TRBD1 was called by the table and not checked on the DNA. Germline lookup yields CDR1 GTSNPN and CDR2 SVGIG (reference sequence). The CDR3 contains 11 residues when both ends are counted. Here the CDR3 reads CAWSVGTERSL.

The CDR3 DNA sequence: TGTGCCAGCAGGACTAAAGAGACCCAGTACTTC. This codes for CASRTKETQYF. This chain joins TRBV6-5 and TRBJ2-5; TRBD2 might be the D (5 bases). Germline V gene sequence: CDR1 MNHEY, CDR2 SVGAGI. The CDR3 runs to 11 residues. Trimming left V 6 bases short and J 3 bases short, with 5 bases between.

This clone was picked up one time. This chain links TRBV7-8 with TRBJ2-1; D might be TRBD2 (5 bases). Trimming pared 5 bases from V and 12 bases from J, leaving 14 bases between. The CDR3 runs to 12 residues. The germline CDR1 and CDR2 sequences are SGHVS and FQNEAQ. CDR3 in DNA: TGTGCCAGCAGCCAATTAGATGGAGGGCAGTTCTTC. It is translated as CASSQLDGGQFF.

This clone was counted many times. V usage is TRBV5-6 and J usage is TRBJ2-3; D is undetermined. CDR1 and CDR2 from the germline V gene are SGHDT and YYEEEE. The CDR3 length is 11 residues. Trimming took 4 bases from V and 3 from J, leaving 3 bases between them. CDR3 sequence: CASSRTDTQYF. CDR3 nucleotide sequence: TGTGCCAGCAGCCGTACAGATACGCAGTATTTT.

CDR3 nucleotides: TGTGCCAGCAGTTATGGGGGGTTGGGAGAAAAACTGTTTTTT. Translated, it gives CASSYGGLGEKLFF. V usage is TRBV6-6 and J usage is TRBJ1-4; a weak D match, TRBD1 (5 bases). This CDR3 has 14 residues. V was cut by 3 bases and J by 8 bases, with 13 bases left in between. In germline, CDR1 is MNHNY, CDR2 SVGAGI (reference sequence).

The chain has TRBV3-1 (or the pseudogene TRBV3-2) and TRBJ2-5; 8 bases align to TRBD2. With V trimmed by 2 bases and J by 5 bases, 4 bases remained unmatched. CDR1 and CDR2 (germline): LGHDT, YNNKEL (reference sequence). This CDR3 spans 14 amino acids. For the CDR3, the DNA is TGTGCCAGCAGCCAATCGGGGGGGAGGGAGACCCAGTACTTC. As protein: CASSQSGGRETQYF.

This rearrangement joins TRBV15 to TRBJ2-1; the D call may be TRBD1 or TRBD2 (6 bases each). CDR1 is LNHNV, CDR2 YYDKDF, per germline (reference sequence). This CDR3 has 14 amino acids. Trimming stripped 3 bases from V and 5 bases from J, with 11 bases between. The CDR3 DNA is TGTGCCACCAGCAGGCGGGACACACACAATGAGCAGTTCTTC. Translation gives CATSRRDTHNEQFF.

This clone was seen once. The chain joins TRBV24-1 to TRBJ1-5; 9 bases match TRBD1. The CDR3 is 14 amino acids. Germline-derived CDR1 and CDR2 are KGHDR and SFDVKD. V dropped 10 bases and J dropped 9; count of bases not matched to a gene: 12. The CDR3 DNA sequence: TGTGCCACTTCCGGCACGGACAGGGGATGGCCCCAGCATTTT. Translated: CATSGTDRGWPQHF.

This clone was counted between two and nine times. V is TRBV6-5 and J is TRBJ2-3; 9 bases agree with TRBD2. With V trimmed by 2 bases and J by 0 bases, 3 bases remained unmatched. Germline CDR1 and CDR2: MNHEY and SVGAGI. CDR3 length equals 16 residues. The CDR3 nucleotides read TGTGCCAGCAGTTACGGAGCGGGGGGTAGCACAGATACGCAGTATTTT. Its protein is CASSYGAGGSTDTQYF.

This chain links TRBV19 with TRBJ1-2; 7 bases are shared with TRBD1. The CDR3 extends over 15 amino acids. Germline CDR1 LNHDA, CDR2 SQIVND (reference sequence). The trim removed 8 bases at V and 2 bases at J, leaving 11 bases unmatched. The CDR3, as DNA: TGTGCCAGTCGATACAGACAGGGACCCAACTATGGCTACACCTTC. Its translation is CASRYRQGPNYGYTF. Drawing the rest from reference TRBV19 and TRBJ1-2, the complete variable domain is DGGITQSPKYLFRKEGQNVTLSCEQNLNHDAMYWYRQDPGQGLRLIYYSQIVNDFQKGDIAEGYSVSREKKESFPLTVTSAQKNPTAFYLCASRYRQGPNYGYTFGSGTRLTVV.

The rearrangement uses TRBV6-2 or TRBV6-3 and TRBJ2-2; 8 nucleotides align to TRBD2. CDR3 length equals 17 residues. J was trimmed by 4 bases and V by 2 bases; bases with no gene match: 9. From germline, CDR1 is MNHEY and CDR2 SVGEGT. In DNA form, the CDR3 reads TGTGCCAGCAGTTACGCCGGGGGGGGGCTTACCACCGGGGAGCTGTTTTTT. Protein: CASSYAGGGLTTGELFF.

V is TRBV5-1 and J is TRBJ2-1; 12 nucleotides match TRBD1. CDR3 length: 15 residues. The germline V gene encodes CDR1 SGHRS and CDR2 YFSETQ. Trimming cost V 4 bases and J 7 bases; bases outside gene matches: 6. Here the CDR3 reads CASSGTGGMGNEQFF. The CDR3 nucleotides read TGCGCCAGCAGCGGGACAGGGGGCATGGGTAATGAGCAGTTCTTC. The full variable domain, in which reference TRBV5-1 and TRBJ2-1 provide the parts outside the CDR3, is KAGVTQTPRYLIKTRGQQVTLSCSPISGHRSVSWYQQTPGQGLQFLFEYFSETQRNKGNFPGRFSGRQFSNSRSEMNVSTLELGDSALYLCASSGTGGMGNEQFFGPGTRLTVL.